This T cell receptor (beta chain) was recovered during a study of radiotherapy plus CTLA-4 blockade in lung cancer. Across the whole study: Of the patients, around 17% showed objective responses and around 32% attained disease control. Regarding the study as a whole: Following radiotherapy plus ipilimumab, tumor-derived TCR clones expanded in the blood.

CDR3 length: 13 amino acids. CDR1 MRHNA and CDR2 SNTAGT come from the germline V gene. Trimming at V came to 8 bases and at J to 0 bases, leaving 1 base not matched to a gene. This clone was observed a few times. Its antigen is unknown. TCRdb's table, derived via immunoSEQ multiplex PCR, lists solely in-frame clones and lacks some. The profile shows some 73,000 clones, approximately 73% of them singletons. The material sequenced was peripheral blood, taken from a patient treated with radiotherapy plus ipilimumab. This sequence was found in a human donor with non-small cell lung cancer whose response to radiotherapy plus ipilimumab could not be evaluated. V and J are TRBV6-4 and TRBJ2-3; TRBD2 agrees at 8 bases. CDR3 amino acids: CASSGGSTDTQYF. The CDR3 DNA sequence: TGTGCCAGCTCGGGGGGGAGCACAGATACGCAGTATTTT.